This T cell receptor (beta chain) was captured in a study of lymphopenia after photon versus proton radiotherapy. Study-wide results and limits: In patients who died, overall survival fell as post-nadir TCR diversity dropped more. After lymphocyte nadir, photon-treated repertoires showed oligoclonal expansion, especially CD8+ Temra.

Germline V gene data show CDR1 as SEHNR and CDR2 as FQNEAQ (reference sequence). CDR3 length: 16 amino acids. Trimming pared 3 bases from V and 0 bases from J, leaving 15 bases between. As for this clone: Its specificity is not known.

Profiled with immunoSEQ multiplex PCR; TCRdb holds only in-frame clones, not every one. The repertoire includes 70,000 or so clones, around 93% of them detected once, and 2.2% sits in the top ten. The chain combines TRBV7-9 with TRBJ2-7; D is possibly TRBD2 (6 bases). The starting material was peripheral blood, obtained from a patient treated with photon-based radiotherapy. The origin of this receptor is a middle-aged woman with cholangiocarcinoma. CDR3 DNA sequence: TGTGCCAGCAGCTTTAAGACGGGACTGAGCTCCTACGAGCAGTACTTC. Its protein product is CASSFKTGLSSYEQYF.